One and the same sample provided the 11 T cell receptor beta chains below, sequenced in a study of cytomegalovirus exposure and HLA in healthy donors. Some clones are missing from TCRdb's copy, which holds only in-frame ones; the method was immunoSEQ multiplex PCR. The data contain 56,000 or so clones, roughly 93% of them seen just once; the ten biggest clones take up 1.5% to 2%. The sample taken for sequencing was PBMCs. Every receptor here comes from a woman aged 18-30 years in good health and CMV-seropositive.

The genes are TRBV23-1 and TRBJ1-1, with 8 bases identical to TRBD1. TRBV23-1 is noted as an ORF with a role that remains uncertain. The junction had 14 bases not matched to a gene; V was cut back by 3 bases and J by 5 bases. CDR3 length equals 17 residues. The CDR3 spells CASSQRDQGASGTEAFF. CDR3 coding DNA: TGCGCCAGCAGTCAGAGGGACCAGGGGGCGAGCGGAACTGAAGCTTTCTTT.

The sample holds one count of this clone. V usage is TRBV4-3 and J usage is TRBJ1-1; a weak D match, TRBD1 (6 bases). Deletions cut 4 bases from V and 3 bases from J, with 18 bases between. CDR3 length: 16 amino acids. Germline V gene data show CDR1 as LGHNA and CDR2 as YSLEER. The CDR3, as DNA: TGCGCCAGCAGCCGAAGACAGGTTGGGATCGACACTGAAGCTTTCTTT. Amino acids: CASSRRQVGIDTEAFF.

V gene TRBV12-5 combines with J gene TRBJ1-6, with D possibly being TRBD1 (5 bases). Between the trimmed V and J ends, which lost 1 base and 6 bases, there was a span of 10 bases. Looked up from germline, CDR1 is LGHNT and CDR2 is FRNRAP. This CDR3 has 15 residues. CDR3 in DNA: TGTGCTAGTGGTTTGGCCACCGGGGGTAATTCACCCCTCCACTTT. The encoded protein is CASGLATGGNSPLHF.

The chain is built from TRBV19 and TRBJ1-5; D is unresolved. V gave up 2 bases and J gave up 1 base, with 6 bases separating them. CDR3 length: 14 residues. CDR1 is LNHDA, CDR2 SQIVND, per germline (reference sequence). CDR3 DNA sequence: TGTGCCAGTAGTATACAACAAAGCAATCAGCCCCAGCATTTT. As protein: CASSIQQSNQPQHF.

The rearrangement joins TRBV2 to TRBJ1-1; a possible D gene is TRBD1 (6 bases). Trimming took 6 bases from V and 8 from J, leaving 19 bases between them. Germline V gene data show CDR1 as SNHLY and CDR2 as FYNNEI. The length of the CDR3 is 14 residues. The CDR3 sequence is CASREWTDSGEAFF. The CDR3 DNA follows: TGTGCCAGCAGAGAATGGACAGATTCTGGGGAAGCTTTCTTT.

V is TRBV9 and J is TRBJ2-3, with unresolved D. V shed 1 base and J shed 0 bases, with 9 bases lying between them. Germline CDR1 reads SGDLS; CDR2 reads YYNGEE. CDR3 length: 15 amino acids. This CDR3 is CASSVSPTSTDTQYF. DNA of the CDR3: TGTGCCAGCAGCGTAAGTCCGACTAGCACAGATACGCAGTATTTT. Filled out from reference TRBV9 and TRBJ2-3, the complete variable domain reads DSGVTQTPKHLITATGQRVTLRCSPRSGDLSVYWYQQSLDQGLQFLIQYYNGEERAKGNILERFSAQQFPDLHSELNLSSLELGDSALYFCASSVSPTSTDTQYFGPGTRLTVL.

This clone has only one observation. V is TRBV9 and J is TRBJ2-2; possibly TRBD2 for D (6 bases). V shed 0 bases and J shed 6 bases, with 12 bases lying between them. The CDR3 has 15 residues. From germline, CDR1 is SGDLS and CDR2 YYNGEE. CDR3 sequence: CASSVAGGLAGELFF. The CDR3 DNA reads TGTGCCAGCAGCGTAGCCGGGGGATTGGCCGGGGAGCTGTTTTTT.

The chain employs TRBV5-1 and TRBJ2-7, with D possibly TRBD1 on 6 matching bases. Germline CDR1 is SGHRS and CDR2 is YFSETQ. This CDR3 is 14 amino acids long. V dropped 6 bases and J dropped 3 bases, with 16 bases sitting between them. The CDR3 sequence: CASNIRTVLYEQYF. Written as DNA, the CDR3 is TGCGCCAGCAACATCCGGACAGTGCTCTACGAGCAGTACTTC.

CDR3 amino acids: CASWDRDYGYTF. DNA of the CDR3: TGTGCCAGTTGGGACAGGGACTATGGCTACACCTTC. The V call is TRBV6-1, the J call TRBJ1-2; TRBD1 aligns across 9 bases. The germline V gene encodes CDR1 MNHNS and CDR2 SASEGT. Trimming removed 9 bases from V and 3 bases from J; junction bases left unmatched: 2. This CDR3 comprises 12 residues.

The rearrangement links TRBV27 to TRBJ2-7, with D possibly being TRBD1 (6 bases). The germline V gene has CDR1 MNHEY and CDR2 SMNVEV (reference sequence). Trimming took 2 bases from V and 5 from J, leaving 10 bases between them. The CDR3 runs to 13 residues. CDR3 sequence reads: CASSLSRGNEQYF. The CDR3 DNA reads TGTGCCAGCAGTTTAAGCAGGGGTAACGAGCAGTACTTC.

The chain couples TRBV9 to TRBJ2-5; D perhaps matches TRBD1 (6 bases). Per the germline V gene, CDR1 is SGDLS and CDR2 is YYNGEE. The CDR3 consists of 15 residues. The V end lost 3 bases, the J end lost 1 base, and 13 bases lay between the germline ends. CDR3 in amino acids: CASSARTAFQETQYF. For the CDR3, the DNA is TGTGCCAGCAGCGCAAGGACAGCTTTCCAAGAGACCCAGTACTTC.